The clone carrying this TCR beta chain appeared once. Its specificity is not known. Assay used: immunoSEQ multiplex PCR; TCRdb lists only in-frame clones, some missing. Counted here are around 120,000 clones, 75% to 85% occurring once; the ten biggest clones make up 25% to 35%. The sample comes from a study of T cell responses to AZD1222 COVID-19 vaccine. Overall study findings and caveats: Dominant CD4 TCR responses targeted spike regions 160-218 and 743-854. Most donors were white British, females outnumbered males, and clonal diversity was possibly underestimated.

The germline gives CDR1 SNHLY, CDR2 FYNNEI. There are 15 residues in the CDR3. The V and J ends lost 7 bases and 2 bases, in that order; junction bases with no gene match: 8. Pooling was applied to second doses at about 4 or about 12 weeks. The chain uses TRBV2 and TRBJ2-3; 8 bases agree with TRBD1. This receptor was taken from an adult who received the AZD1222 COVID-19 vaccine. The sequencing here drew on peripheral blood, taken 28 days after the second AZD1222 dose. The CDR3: CASKDRVDPTDTQYF. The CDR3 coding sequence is TGTGCCAGCAAGGACAGGGTGGACCCCACAGATACGCAGTATTTT.